This TCR beta chain was obtained from a study of cytomegalovirus exposure and HLA in healthy donors. Study conclusions and caveats: Later, an analysis found that TCR clusters from the first cohort tended to co-occur in the 110 or so validation repertoires.

The validation cohort, a group of some 120 subjects, included the donors and was separate from the approximately 670-subject first cohort. A note on this clone: Its antigen is not identified.

V was clipped by 5 bases and J by 7 bases, with 11 bases between them. In germline, CDR1 is SNHLY, CDR2 FYNNEI. There are 13 residues in the CDR3. Some clones are missing from TCRdb's copy, which holds only in-frame ones; the method was immunoSEQ multiplex PCR. This table has about 360,000 clones, approximately 90% appearing once. The TCR was taken from a woman aged 18-29 years in good health and CMV-seronegative. The chain has TRBV2 and TRBJ2-2; tentatively, D is TRBD2 (5 bases). Sequences were obtained from PBMCs. The CDR3 DNA is TGTGCCAGCAGTCCTGACTATCTCGGGGAGCTGTTTTTT. This encodes CASSPDYLGELFF.